This T cell receptor beta chain derives from a study of early T cells in non-severe SARS-CoV-2 infection. Overall study context: Sequencing used unsorted whole-blood bulk RNA, so chains lack pairing.

In the library, individual cDNA molecules carried attached unique molecular identifiers. From the 5' RACE reads, TCRdb called clonotypes with MiXCR, one entry per CDR3 protein. This sample has about 70,000 distinct CDR3 sequences; about 15% occur once, and the top ten carry less than 5%. The TCR originated in an adult who was a healthcare worker with PCR-confirmed SARS-CoV-2 infection or an uninfected control (not recorded which). The material sequenced was whole blood, taken at baseline.

The CDR3 protein is CASSLEGRMNTEAFF. CDR3 nucleotides: TGTGCCAGCAGCTTAGAAGGCAGGATGAACACTGAAGCTTTCTTT. This rearrangement joins TRBV11-2 to TRBJ1-1; no firm D call. The CDR3 covers 15 residues. Germline CDR1 reads SGHAT; CDR2 reads FQNNGV. Between the trimmed V and J ends, which lost 0 bases and 0 bases, there was a span of 8 bases. The full variable domain, its missing parts supplied by reference TRBV11-2 and TRBJ1-1, is EAGVAQSPRYKIIEKRQSVAFWCNPISGHATLYWYQQILGQGPKLLIQFQNNGVVDDSQLPKDRFSAERLKGVDSTLKIQPAKLEDSAVYLCASSLEGRMNTEAFFGQGTRLTVV.